These T cell receptor beta chains were read from a single sample in a study of T cell repertoires in cytomegalovirus infection. TCRdb re-called the reads with MiXCR, one entry per CDR3 protein. This repertoire shows some 680,000 distinct CDR3 sequences, less than 40% found once; its top ten account for 2.5% to 3%. The sample taken for sequencing was PBMCs. The receptors stem from a human donor in good health (CMV status not recorded). Some clones in this sample may be carry-over from other donors' samples. The CDR3 runs from the conserved cysteine through the conserved F or W. A D gene is named only where the DNA matches it firmly. Clone size is given for some rows only: seen once, a few or many times, or a class if the clone is expanded.

J gene,clone size,V gene,D gene,CDR3 DNA,CDR3 protein
TRBJ2-3,many,TRBV7-8,TRBD1,TGTGCCAGCAGCCTGTCCCGGGACAGAGGCACAGATACGCAGTATTTT,CASSLSRDRGTDTQYF
TRBJ2-3,many,TRBV7-2,-,TGTGCCAGCAGCTCCCCTCTTGCGGGTACGGGGGGCACAGATACGCAGTATTTT,CASSSPLAGTGGTDTQYF
TRBJ2-5,-,TRBV18,TRBD2,TGTGCCAGCTCACCACCTCTAGCGGGAGGGACCATCAAGACCCAGTACTTC,CASSPPLAGGTIKTQYF
TRBJ2-5,few,TRBV7-6,TRBD1,TGTGCTAGCAGCCCCTATACTAGGACAGGGGGTATGGAGACCCAGTACTTC,CASSPYTRTGGMETQYF
TRBJ2-1,-,TRBV29-1,TRBD1,TGCAGCGTTGACGGACAGGGCGGGTACGATGAGCAGTTCTTC,CSVDGQGGYDEQFF
TRBJ2-1,-,TRBV6-1,TRBD2,TGTGCCGGAGAAAGCAGGGACGGGAGGGTGGAGGATCAGTTCTTC,CAGESRDGRVEDQFF
TRBJ1-5,few,TRBV7-8,-,TGTGCCAGCAGCTTTGGGGAGTCGCGCAATCAGCCCCAGCATTTT,CASSFGESRNQPQHF
TRBJ2-7,many,TRBV4-1,-,TGCGCCAGCAGCCAAGAATGGGGCAGGGAGAGCGAGCAGTACTTC,CASSQEWGRESEQYF
TRBJ1-3,few,TRBV4-1,-,TGCGCCAGCAGCCGAGGACGCGCCTTCTCTGGAAACACCATATATTTT,CASSRGRAFSGNTIYF
TRBJ2-2,-,TRBV4-1,-,TGCGCCAGCAGCCCCGTCAACACCGGGGAGCTGTTTTTT,CASSPVNTGELFF
TRBJ2-5,few,TRBV25-1,-,TGTGCCAGCAGTGGGGCGGGGATCCAAGAGACCCAGTACTTC,CASSGAGIQETQYF
TRBJ2-3,few,TRBV12-3/TRBV12-4,-,TGTGCCAGCAGTTTAGTGGTGCAACTGGCCGCAGATACGCAGTATTTT,CASSLVVQLAADTQYF
TRBJ1-1,-,TRBV7-6,-,TGTGCCAGCAGCTTAGCGGCCCGGGAGACTGAAGCTTTCTTT,CASSLAARETEAFF
TRBJ1-5,few,TRBV10-3,-,TGTGCCACTAGAACAGGGCCCTCATATAGCAATCAGCCCCAGCATTTT,CATRTGPSYSNQPQHF
TRBJ2-1,-,TRBV4-1,-,TGCGCAAGCAGCCAAGCCCAGGCGGCCTCCTACAATGAGCAGTTCTTC,CASSQAQAASYNEQFF
TRBJ2-3,-,TRBV28,TRBD2,TGTGCCAGCAGTTTCAGCGGGATGGCAAATACGCAGTATTTT,CASSFSGMANTQYF
TRBJ2-7,few,TRBV18,TRBD2,TGTGCCAGCTCAGGTCTAGCGGGAGGGACATACTACGAGCAGTACTTC,CASSGLAGGTYYEQYF
TRBJ1-6,-,TRBV20-1,TRBD1,TGCAGTGCCTCAGGGCCGGGACAGGGAAAATCACCCCTCCACTTT,CSASGPGQGKSPLHF
TRBJ2-5,few,TRBV7-9,TRBD2,TGTGCCAGCAGCGGGGACACGGGACTAGCGGGGAAAGAGACCCAGTACTTC,CASSGDTGLAGKETQYF
TRBJ2-5,few,TRBV20-1,-,TGCAGTGCTAGCTCGACATACAAAGAGACCCAGTACTTC,CSASSTYKETQYF
TRBJ2-7,-,TRBV20-1,TRBD2,TGCAGTGCTAGAGTTGGAGGGAGGGCCTTCTCCTACGAGCAGTACTTC,CSARVGGRAFSYEQYF
TRBJ2-1,-,TRBV15,TRBD2,TGTGCCACCAGCAGAGAGGTAGCGGGAGGAAACAATGAGCAGTTCTTC,CATSREVAGGNNEQFF
TRBJ1-1,-,TRBV28,TRBD1,TGTGCCAGCACCGCAGGGGGCTGGAACACTGAAGCTTTCTTT,CASTAGGWNTEAFF
TRBJ2-2,many,TRBV7-3,TRBD2,TGTGCCAGCAGCAGGGGACTAGCGGGGGCGAACACCGGGGAGCTGTTTTTT,CASSRGLAGANTGELFF
TRBJ2-1,-,TRBV28,TRBD2,TGTGCCAGCAGTTCGCTATCGGGGGGGGCCTACAATGAGCAGTTCTTC,CASSSLSGGAYNEQFF
TRBJ2-1,few,TRBV7-2,TRBD2,TGTGCCAGCAGCTTAGGGGGACTAGCGGGCGGGGAGCAGTTCTTC,CASSLGGLAGGEQFF
TRBJ2-5,once,TRBV7-9,-,TGTGCCAGCAGCTCATTGCTTGGGGGCATGGAGACCCAGTACTTC,CASSSLLGGMETQYF
TRBJ2-7,-,TRBV7-9,-,TGTGCAAGCAGCCCGGCGGATAGGGAGCAGTACTTC,CASSPADREQYF
TRBJ2-1,-,TRBV27,TRBD2,TGTGCCAGCAGTCTAGGACTAGCGGGGGGGGACTACAATGAGCAGTTCTTC,CASSLGLAGGDYNEQFF
TRBJ2-7,few,TRBV19,TRBD2,TGTGCCAGTAGGGGCCGGGGCCTAGCGGATAAATACTACGAGCAGTACTTC,CASRGRGLADKYYEQYF
TRBJ2-1,-,TRBV18,-,TGTGCCAGCTCACCACGGGGGGCCCGGCAGAATGAGCAGTTCTTC,CASSPRGARQNEQFF
TRBJ1-4,-,TRBV20-1,-,TGCAGTGCTAGTAGTAGTACTAATGAAAAACTGTTTTTT,CSASSSTNEKLFF
TRBJ2-3,few,TRBV7-2,-,TGTGCCAGCAGCTTCTTTATTAGGACAGATACGCAGTATTTT,CASSFFIRTDTQYF
TRBJ1-1,many,TRBV7-2,-,TGTGCCAGCAGCTTATGGGCCGACGGGATCGCTGAAGCTTTCTTT,CASSLWADGIAEAFF
TRBJ2-1,-,TRBV4-1,-,TGCGCCAGCCGTATTTACAGGTGCTATTGGCGGCATGAGCAGTTCTTC,CASRIYRCYWRHEQFF
TRBJ2-1,few,TRBV4-1,TRBD1,TGCGCCAGCAGCTGGACAGGGGGCGATTACAATGAGCAGTTCTTC,CASSWTGGDYNEQFF
TRBJ1-2,-,TRBV15,TRBD1,TGTGCCACCAGCCATGTCTCACAGGGGAGCTATGGCTACACCTTC,CATSHVSQGSYGYTF
TRBJ2-3,many,TRBV7-2,TRBD2,TGTGCCAGCAGCTTAACTAGCGGGGTAACAGATACGCAGTATTTT,CASSLTSGVTDTQYF
TRBJ2-5,-,TRBV7-9,-,TGTGCCAGCAGCTTCGACAGGAAAGAGGAGACCCAGTACTTC,CASSFDRKEETQYF
TRBJ2-2,few,TRBV7-9,-,TGTGCCAGCAGCTCCACCGGGAGCGACACCGGGGAGCTGTTTTTT,CASSSTGSDTGELFF
TRBJ2-1,-,TRBV28,TRBD1,TGTGGGGCGAGGGGGCCCCTGAATGAGCAGTTCTTC,CGARGPLNEQFF
TRBJ2-7,many,TRBV7-2,-,TGTGCCAGCAGTTCCGCTTACGAGCAGTACTTC,CASSSAYEQYF
TRBJ2-7,-,TRBV29-1,-,TGCAGCGGACTTGGGGCGGACACCGGTTACGAGCAGTACTTC,CSGLGADTGYEQYF
TRBJ2-5,few,TRBV7-7,-,TGTGCTAGCAGCTTAAGCTTTCTCGAGACCCAGTACTTC,CASSLSFLETQYF
TRBJ2-2,few,TRBV5-4,TRBD1,TGTGCCAGCAGCTTGCATGGGACAGGGAGTTCCGGGGAGCTGTTTTTT,CASSLHGTGSSGELFF
TRBJ1-2,few,TRBV12-3/TRBV12-4,TRBD1,TGTGCCAGCAGTTCCGGGACAGGACATGGCTACACCTTC,CASSSGTGHGYTF